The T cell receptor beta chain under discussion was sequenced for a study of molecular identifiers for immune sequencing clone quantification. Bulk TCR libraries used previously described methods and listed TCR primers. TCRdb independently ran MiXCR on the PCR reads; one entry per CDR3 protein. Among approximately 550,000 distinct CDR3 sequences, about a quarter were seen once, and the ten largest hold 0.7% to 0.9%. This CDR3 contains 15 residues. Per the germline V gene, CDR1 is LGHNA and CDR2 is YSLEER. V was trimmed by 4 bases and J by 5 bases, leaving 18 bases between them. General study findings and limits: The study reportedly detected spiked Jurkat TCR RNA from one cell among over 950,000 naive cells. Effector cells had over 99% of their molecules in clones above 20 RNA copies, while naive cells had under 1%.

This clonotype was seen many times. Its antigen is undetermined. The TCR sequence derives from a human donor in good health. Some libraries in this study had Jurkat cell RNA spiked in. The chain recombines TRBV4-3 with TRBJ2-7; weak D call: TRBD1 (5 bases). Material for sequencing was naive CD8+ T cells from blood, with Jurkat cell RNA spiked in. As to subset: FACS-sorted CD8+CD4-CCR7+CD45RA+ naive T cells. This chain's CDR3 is CASSLRQTPANEQYF. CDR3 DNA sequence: TGCGCCAGCAGCCTCCGACAGACCCCCGCCAACGAGCAGTACTTC.